A selection of T cell receptor beta chains follows, all from one sample in a study of regulatory T cells in long-lasting Graves disease. TCRdb redid the calling of the multiplex PCR reads with MiXCR, one entry per CDR3 protein. The data show hundreds of thousands of distinct CDR3 sequences, with about a sixth seen just once and 22% held by the top ten. The sequences come from peripheral blood mononuclear cells (PBMCs), collected at new diagnosis, from a patient treated with antithyroid drugs. Source of these receptors: a female donor with Graves disease. Each CDR3 is given with its conserved first and last residue. A D gene is named only where the DNA matches it firmly. Rows may omit the clone size; those that give it use once, few, many or a size class.

few	TRBV5-1	TRBD2	TRBJ2-5	CASTRPSFTSGATTGTQYF	TGCGCCAGCACCCGTCCCTCCTTCACTAGCGGGGCCACAACCGGGACCCAGTACTTC
many	TRBV28	.	TRBJ1-2	CASSSTPFYGYTF	TGTGCCAGCAGTTCAACCCCCTTCTATGGCTACACCTTC
many	TRBV18	TRBD2	TRBJ2-7	CASSLGTSHLEEQYF	TGTGCCAGCTCACTCGGGACTAGCCACCTGGAAGAGCAGTACTTC
many	TRBV2	TRBD2	TRBJ2-1	CASRGLAGGRGEQFF	TGTGCCAGCAGGGGGCTAGCGGGGGGGCGTGGTGAGCAGTTCTTC
many	TRBV27	TRBD2	TRBJ2-1	CASSPFPFTSGRAGGEQFF	TGTGCCAGCAGTCCTTTTCCCTTCACTAGCGGGAGGGCCGGGGGTGAGCAGTTCTTC
many	TRBV28	.	TRBJ2-7	CADDAGREQYF	TGTGCCGACGACGCCGGTAGAGAGCAGTACTTC
.	TRBV5-1	TRBD1	TRBJ2-1	CASGTGGDPYNEQFF	TGTGCCAGCGGAACAGGGGGCGATCCCTACAATGAGCAGTTCTTC
.	TRBV12-3/TRBV12-4	.	TRBJ1-2	CASSPRRQGHGYTF	TGTGCCAGCAGTCCCCGGAGGCAGGGGCATGGCTACACCTTC
.	TRBV7-8	TRBD2	TRBJ2-1	CASSLARGGIVGNEQFF	TGTGCCAGCAGCTTAGCTCGGGGGGGTATTGTAGGTAATGAGCAGTTCTTC
many	TRBV20-1	.	TRBJ2-7	CSARGSTGWFSEQYF	TGCAGTGCTAGAGGCTCCACGGGTTGGTTTTCCGAGCAGTACTTC
.	TRBV2	TRBD2	TRBJ2-1	CASRTSGGSAWDEQFF	TGTGCCAGCAGAACTAGCGGGGGTTCCGCTTGGGATGAGCAGTTCTTC
.	TRBV7-6	TRBD2	TRBJ2-3	CASSLGGGPTDTQYF	TGTGCCAGCAGCTTAGGGGGAGGGCCCACAGATACGCAGTATTTT